Described below is a single T cell receptor beta chain sequence and its context. Trimming took 2 bases from V and 0 from J, leaving 9 bases between them. The CDR3 has 15 residues. Germline values: CDR1 MDHEN, CDR2 SYDVKM. Measured with immunoSEQ multiplex PCR; TCRdb has only the in-frame clones, and not every one. This table has roughly 290,000 clones, about 85% appearing once. The sample is drawn from a study of blood T cell repertoires in COVID-19. Across the whole study: Acute and convalescent COVID-19 samples came from the United States, Italy and Spain. PBMCs, B-cell-depleted T cells, or T cells were the source of the cDNA or gDNA that made up the material.

Specimen: peripheral blood. This clonotype originated in a human donor with COVID-19, enrolled during active disease. The donor label of this sample is uncertain. The rearrangement uses TRBV28 and TRBJ2-3, with D maybe TRBD2 (5 bases). In DNA form, the CDR3 reads TGTGCCAGCAGTTTAGGGCGGGCTAGCACAGATACGCAGTATTTT. Amino acids: CASSLGRASTDTQYF.